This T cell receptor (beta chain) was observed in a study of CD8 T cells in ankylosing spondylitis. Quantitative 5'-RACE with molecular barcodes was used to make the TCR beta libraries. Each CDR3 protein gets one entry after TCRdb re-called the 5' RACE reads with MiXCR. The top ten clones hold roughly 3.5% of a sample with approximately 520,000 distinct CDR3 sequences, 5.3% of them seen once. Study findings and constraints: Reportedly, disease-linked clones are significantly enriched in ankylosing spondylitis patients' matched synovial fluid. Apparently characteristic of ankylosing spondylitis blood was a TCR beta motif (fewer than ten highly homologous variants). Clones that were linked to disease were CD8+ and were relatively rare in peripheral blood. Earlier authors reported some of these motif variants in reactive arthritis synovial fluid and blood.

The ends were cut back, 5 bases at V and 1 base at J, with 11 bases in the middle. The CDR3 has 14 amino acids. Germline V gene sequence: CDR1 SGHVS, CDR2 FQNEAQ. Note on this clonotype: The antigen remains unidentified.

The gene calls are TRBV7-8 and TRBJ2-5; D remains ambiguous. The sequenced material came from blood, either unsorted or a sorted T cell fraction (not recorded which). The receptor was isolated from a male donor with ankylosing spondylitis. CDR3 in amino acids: CASSPHSSQETQYF. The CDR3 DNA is TGTGCCAGCAGCCCCCATTCCAGCCAAGAGACCCAGTACTTC. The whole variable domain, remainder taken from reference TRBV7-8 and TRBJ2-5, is GAGVSQSPRYKVAKRGQDVALRCDPISGHVSLFWYQQALGQGPEFLTYFQNEAQLDKSGLPSDRFFAERPEGSVSTLKIQRTQQEDSAVYLCASSPHSSQETQYFGPGTRLLVL.